One and the same sample provided the 19 T cell receptor beta chains below, sequenced in a study of T-cell reconstitution after alpha-beta-depleted transplantation in children. As it was prepared, the TCRbeta library received unique molecular identifiers. TCRdb reprocessed the PCR reads via MiXCR and lists one record per CDR3 protein. The data contain under 400,000 distinct CDR3 sequences, approximately 23% of them seen just once; the ten biggest clones take up approximately 11%. Sequenced here: PBMCs, mostly from graft donor cells, sampled 180 days after TCRalphabeta/CD19-depleted stem cell transplant. The receptors originated from a male patient younger than 18 who had a stem cell transplant for acute lymphoblastic leukemia, so the T cells may come from the graft donor.

The sample holds a few counts of this clonotype. The genes are TRBV6-5 and TRBJ1-2; D might be TRBD1 (6 bases). CDR1 and CDR2 from the germline V gene are MNHEY and SVGAGI. This CDR3 is 16 amino acids long. The germline V and J ends were trimmed by 0 bases and 6 bases, with 17 bases remaining between them. CDR3 DNA sequence: TGTGCCAGCAGTTACTCGTTAGGATCGGGGGGCCATGGCTACACCTTC. Translating gives CASSYSLGSGGHGYTF.

This clonotype was seen more than once but under ten times. DNA of the CDR3: TGTGCCAGCAGTGTGTGGGGCAAGCAGCTCAATGAGCAGTTCTTC. Translation: CASSVWGKQLNEQFF. The genes are TRBV2 and TRBJ2-1; a weak D match, TRBD1 (5 bases). V was shortened by 4 bases and J by 6 bases, with 16 bases between the two germline ends. CDR3 size: 15 residues. Germline CDR1 is SNHLY and CDR2 is FYNNEI.

This clonotype has more than one count but fewer than ten. Here the CDR3 reads CASSIFSGAEAFF. In DNA, the CDR3 is TGTGCCAGCAGTATCTTCTCGGGCGCTGAAGCTTTCTTT. The V gene is TRBV27, the J gene TRBJ1-1, with no clear D. V lost 5 bases and J lost 6, with 13 bases in between. From germline, CDR1 is MNHEY and CDR2 SMNVEV (reference sequence). CDR3 length: 13 residues.

This CDR3 reads CASSYGTSVETQYF. The CDR3 DNA follows: TGCGCCAGCAGCTACGGGACTAGTGTGGAGACCCAGTACTTC. V is TRBV5-1 and J is TRBJ2-5; 8 bases match TRBD2. The CDR3 sequence is 14 residues long. In germline, CDR1 is SGHRS, CDR2 YFSETQ. V shed 3 bases, J shed 5 bases, and the junction held 6 bases outside the gene matches. Filled out from reference TRBV5-1 and TRBJ2-5, the complete variable domain reads KAGVTQTPRYLIKTRGQQVTLSCSPISGHRSVSWYQQTPGQGLQFLFEYFSETQRNKGNFPGRFSGRQFSNSRSEMNVSTLELGDSALYLCASSYGTSVETQYFGPGTRLLVL.

This clonotype has just a few counts. The J gene is TRBJ2-1, the V gene TRBV11-2, with 14 bases aligning to TRBD2. V lost 5 bases and J lost 2; bases outside the gene matches: 5. Germline V gives CDR1 SGHAT, CDR2 FQNNGV. This CDR3 has 17 amino acids. The CDR3 DNA is TGTGCCAGCAGCAAGGGGACTAGCGGGAGCCCCTACAATGAGCAGTTCTTC. The encoded protein is CASSKGTSGSPYNEQFF.

This clonotype has more than one count but fewer than ten. The chain joins TRBV20-1 to TRBJ1-5; no clear D. There are 14 residues in the CDR3. V shed 0 bases and J shed 11 bases, with 17 bases lying between them. Per germline, CDR1 DFQATT and CDR2 SNEGSKA (reference sequence). The CDR3 loop is CSAREAGSPSTQHF. In DNA, the CDR3 is TGCAGTGCTAGAGAGGCAGGTTCTCCCAGCACCCAGCATTTT.

The sample holds a few counts of this clonotype. The CDR3 here is CASSWGNTEAFF. CDR3 DNA sequence: TGTGCCAGCAGTTGGGGGAACACTGAAGCTTTCTTT. The gene calls are TRBV25-1 and TRBJ1-1, with D unclear. CDR1 is MGHDK, CDR2 SYGVNS, per germline. The ends were cut back, 5 bases at V and 1 base at J, with 5 bases in the middle. The CDR3 spans 12 residues.

CDR3 loop: CSVLLLAGVYNEQFF. The CDR3 nucleotides are TGCAGCGTTCTGTTGCTAGCGGGGGTTTACAATGAGCAGTTCTTC. The V gene is TRBV29-1, the J gene TRBJ2-1; TRBD2 aligns across 10 bases. J lost 4 bases, V lost 5 bases, and 8 bases had no gene match. The CDR3 is 15 amino acids. CDR1 and CDR2 from the germline V gene are SQVTM and ANQGSEA.

Only a few counts were recorded for this clonotype. This chain joins TRBV5-5 and TRBJ2-7; perhaps TRBD1 as D (5 bases). CDR3 length: 13 amino acids. CDR1 SGHKS and CDR2 YYEKEE come from the germline V gene (reference sequence). The ends were cut back, 4 bases at V and 3 bases at J, with 11 bases in the middle. CDR3 DNA sequence: TGTGCCAGCAGCACGACAGCGAGCTACGAGCAGTACTTC. As protein: CASSTTASYEQYF. Full variable domain (remainder filled in from reference TRBV5-5 and TRBJ2-7): DAGVTQSPTHLIKTRGQQVTLRCSPISGHKSVSWYQQVLGQGPQFIFQYYEKEERGRGNFPDRFSARQFPNYSSELNVNALLLGDSALYLCASSTTASYEQYFGPGTRLTVT.

The chain has TRBV7-3 and TRBJ2-1, with D uncertain. Germline lookup yields CDR1 SGHTA and CDR2 FQGTGA. Trimming cost V 4 bases and J 6 bases, with 7 bases left between them. The CDR3 is 12 amino acids. The CDR3 DNA sequence: TGTGCCAGCAGCTCTGCCGGCAATGAGCAGTTCTTC. Amino acid sequence: CASSSAGNEQFF.

As for this clonotype: Since a far larger clone is one base different, this is likely a read error. The chain recombines TRBV6-5 with TRBJ2-1; no clear D. With 4 bases removed from V and 0 bases from J, the gap between germline ends came to 7 bases. This CDR3 is built from 14 residues. Per the germline V gene, CDR1 is MNHEY and CDR2 is SVGAGI. CDR3 bases: TGTGCCAGCAGTTGGGGTAGCTCCTACAATGAGCAGTTCTTC. It yields the protein CASSWGSSYNEQFF.

There are a few counts of this clonotype. The chain carries TRBV27 and TRBJ1-5; no clear D gene. The germline V gene encodes CDR1 MNHEY and CDR2 SMNVEV (reference sequence). V was shortened by 2 bases and J by 4 bases, with 9 bases between the two germline ends. The CDR3 contains 14 residues. In DNA, the CDR3 is TGTGCCAGCAGTTTAGGGCAGACTAATCAGCCCCAGCATTTT. Amino acids: CASSLGQTNQPQHF.

The chain employs TRBV25-1 and TRBJ1-1; D is perhaps TRBD1 (6 bases). The CDR3 contains 14 residues. V was shortened by 3 bases and J by 8 bases, with 16 bases between the two germline ends. Germline V CDR1 and CDR2: MGHDK, SYGVNS. In DNA form, the CDR3 reads TGTGCCAGCAGTGAGGCAGGGGCTGGGAGGGAAGCTTTCTTT. Protein product: CASSEAGAGREAFF.

The rearrangement uses TRBV10-3 and TRBJ2-5, with 7 bases matching TRBD1. This CDR3 has 14 residues. Trimming took 5 bases from V and 2 from J; bases not matched to a gene: 5. The germline gives CDR1 ENHRY, CDR2 SYGVKD. In DNA form, the CDR3 reads TGTGCCATCAGTACCAGGGGGTCTCAAGAGACCCAGTACTTC. This codes for CAISTRGSQETQYF.

This chain connects TRBV10-3 to TRBJ2-7, with TRBD2 matching over 8 bases. This CDR3 spans 12 amino acids. From germline, CDR1 is ENHRY and CDR2 SYGVKD. V was pared by 9 bases and J by 2 bases, with 3 bases of the junction left unmatched. The CDR3 region has the DNA TGTGCCATACTAGCGGAACCCTACGAGCAGTACTTC. It encodes CAILAEPYEQYF.

This clonotype was counted only a few times. The chain carries TRBV6-5 and TRBJ2-3; D not certain. The V gene's germline CDR1 is MNHEY and CDR2 SVGAGI. This CDR3 comprises 17 residues. The V gene lost 0 bases and the J gene lost 0 bases, with 13 bases spanning the gap. CDR3 bases: TGTGCCAGCAGTTACTCAGGCGATGGCGGTAGCACAGATACGCAGTATTTT. This codes for CASSYSGDGGSTDTQYF.

This clonotype has more than one count but fewer than ten. The chain is built from TRBV6-1 and TRBJ1-5, with 12 bases that match TRBD1. Trimming removed 6 bases from V and 11 bases from J; junction bases left unmatched: 8. The CDR3 sequence is 14 residues long. The V gene's germline CDR1 is MNHNS and CDR2 SASEGT. CDR3 in DNA: TGTGCCAGCAGGACCGGGACAGGGGGCCCGTCCCAGCATTTT. Amino acids: CASRTGTGGPSQHF.

In this sample, this clonotype turned up a few times. This rearrangement joins TRBV3-1 to TRBJ1-5, with D possibly matching TRBD1 (6 bases). CDR1 is LGHDT and CDR2 is YNNKEL in the germline V gene (reference sequence). Trimming left V 3 bases short and J 6 bases short, with 12 bases between. There are 14 residues in the CDR3. The CDR3 spells CASSHTGGVQPQHF. The CDR3 DNA follows: TGTGCCAGCAGCCATACGGGGGGCGTTCAGCCCCAGCATTTT.

V usage is TRBV6-2 or TRBV6-3 and J usage is TRBJ2-2, with D tentatively TRBD1 (6 bases). The V end was cut by 2 bases, the J end by 4 bases, with 14 bases between. The CDR3 length is 16 residues. Per the germline V gene, CDR1 is MNHEY and CDR2 is SVGEGT. The CDR3 nucleotides read TGTGCCAGCAGTTACGGTTTGGACAGTCCCACCGGGGAGCTGTTTTTT. Its protein is CASSYGLDSPTGELFF.